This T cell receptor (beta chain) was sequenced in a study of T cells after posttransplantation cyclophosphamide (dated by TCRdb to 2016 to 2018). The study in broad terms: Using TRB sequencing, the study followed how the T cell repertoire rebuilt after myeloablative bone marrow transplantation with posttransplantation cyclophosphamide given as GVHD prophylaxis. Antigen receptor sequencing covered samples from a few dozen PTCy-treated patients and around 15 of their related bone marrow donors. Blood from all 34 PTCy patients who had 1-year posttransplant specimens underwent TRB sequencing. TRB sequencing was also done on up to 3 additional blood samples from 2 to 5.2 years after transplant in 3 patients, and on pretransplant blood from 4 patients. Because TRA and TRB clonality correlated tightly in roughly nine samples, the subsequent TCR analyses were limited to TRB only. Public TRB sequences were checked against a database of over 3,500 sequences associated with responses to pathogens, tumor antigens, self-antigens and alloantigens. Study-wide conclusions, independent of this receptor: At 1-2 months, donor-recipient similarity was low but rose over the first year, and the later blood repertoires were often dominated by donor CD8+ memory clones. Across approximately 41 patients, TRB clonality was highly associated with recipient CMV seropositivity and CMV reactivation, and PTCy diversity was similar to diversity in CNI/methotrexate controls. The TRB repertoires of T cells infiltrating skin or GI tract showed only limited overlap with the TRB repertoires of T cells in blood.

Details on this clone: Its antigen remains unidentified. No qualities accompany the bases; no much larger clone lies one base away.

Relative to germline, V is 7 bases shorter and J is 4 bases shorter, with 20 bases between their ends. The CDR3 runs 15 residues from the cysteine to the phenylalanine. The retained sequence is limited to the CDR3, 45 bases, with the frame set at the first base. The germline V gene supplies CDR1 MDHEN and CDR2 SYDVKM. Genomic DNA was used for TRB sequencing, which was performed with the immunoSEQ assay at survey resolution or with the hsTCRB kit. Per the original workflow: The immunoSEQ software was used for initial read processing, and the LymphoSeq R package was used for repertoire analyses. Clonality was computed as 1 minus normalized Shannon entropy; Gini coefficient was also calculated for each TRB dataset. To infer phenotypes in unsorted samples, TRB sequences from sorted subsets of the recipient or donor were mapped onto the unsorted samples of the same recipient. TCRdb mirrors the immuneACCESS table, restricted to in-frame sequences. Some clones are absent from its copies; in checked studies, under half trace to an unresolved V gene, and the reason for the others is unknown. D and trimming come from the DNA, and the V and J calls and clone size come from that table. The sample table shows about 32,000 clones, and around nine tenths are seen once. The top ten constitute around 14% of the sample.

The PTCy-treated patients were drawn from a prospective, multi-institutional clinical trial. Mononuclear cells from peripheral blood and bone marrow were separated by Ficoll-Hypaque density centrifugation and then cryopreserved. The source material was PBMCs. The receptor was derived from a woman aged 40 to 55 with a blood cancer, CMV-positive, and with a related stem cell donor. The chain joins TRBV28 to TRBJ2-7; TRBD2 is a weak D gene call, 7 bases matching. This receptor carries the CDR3 CASIPGGGGPYEQYF. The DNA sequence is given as TGTGCCAGCATCCCTGGAGGGGGGGGCCCATACGAGCAGTACTTC.